These 7 T cell receptor beta chains were all obtained from the same sample, sequenced in a study of blood T cells in healthy people across ages. With a J-beta primer mix and a sample-barcoded 5' primer, a second PCR ran 7 to 11 cycles. One entry per CDR3 protein, called by TCRdb with MiXCR from the 5' RACE reads. The table has 780,000 or so distinct CDR3 sequences, roughly 56% seen once. Specimen: blood. These receptors were taken from a man aged 35 to 55 in good health.

The table lists this clonotype with many counts. The genes are TRBV20-1 and TRBJ2-6, with D maybe TRBD1 (5 bases). The CDR3 sequence is 14 residues long. Germline-derived CDR1 and CDR2 are DFQATT and SNEGSKA (reference sequence). Trimming cost V 1 base and J 2 bases, with 6 bases left between them. Here the CDR3 reads CSARAGPGANVLTF. The CDR3 coding sequence is TGCAGTGCTAGAGCAGGGCCTGGGGCCAACGTCCTGACTTTC.

The V and J genes are TRBV12-3 or TRBV12-4 and TRBJ2-5, with TRBD1 matching over 7 bases. The end of the DNA aligns better with TRBJ2-7, so the J call may be wrong. CDR3 length: 14 amino acids. The CDR3 nucleotides read TGTGCCAGCAGCCCTTTGACAGGGCTCTACGAGCAGTACTTC. The encoded protein is CASSPLTGLYEQYF.

This chain links TRBV20-1 with TRBJ1-4; D not certain. The CDR3 is 16 amino acids. Germline CDR1 is DFQATT and CDR2 is SNEGSKA (reference sequence). V gave up 1 base and J gave up 4 bases, with 16 bases separating them. DNA for the CDR3: TGCAGTGCTAGAGTGTTTCGAGGGAAGAATAATGAAAAACTGTTTTTT. Translated: CSARVFRGKNNEKLFF.

This chain joins TRBV24-1 and TRBJ1-4; unclear D gene. Germline CDR1 and CDR2: KGHDR and SFDVKD. V lost 1 base and J 8 bases, leaving 13 bases between the germline ends. This CDR3 spans 15 amino acids. CDR3: CATSDFAVGGEKLFF. The CDR3 DNA reads as TGTGCCACCAGTGATTTTGCGGTGGGCGGCGAAAAACTGTTTTTT.

Turning to this clonotype: This may be a read error: a much more frequent sequence differs by one nucleotide. V is TRBV12-3 or TRBV12-4 and J is TRBJ1-1; no clear D gene. Deletions cut 3 bases from V and 6 bases from J, with 23 bases between. The CDR3 contains 17 residues. CDR3 nucleotide sequence: TGTGCCAGCAGTTTCGGTCAGAGGCCCCTAGGTGGTTCTGAAGCTTTCTTT. As protein: CASSFGQRPLGGSEAFF.

The rearrangement links TRBV15 to TRBJ2-1; TRBD2 matches at 7 bases. Germline trimming cut 6 bases from V and 3 bases from J; bases unmatched to any gene: 8. The germline CDR1 and CDR2 sequences are LNHNV and YYDKDF (reference sequence). The length of the CDR3 is 15 residues. The CDR3 sequence: CATSTGGRIYNEQFF. The CDR3, as DNA: TGTGCCACCAGTACTGGCGGGAGAATCTACAATGAGCAGTTCTTC.

This clonotype is a singleton in its sample. The gene calls are TRBV27 and TRBJ2-5; the D gene is possibly TRBD2 (5 bases). The DNA matches TRBJ2-7 better at its end, which makes the J call doubtful. This CDR3 spans 14 amino acids. In germline, CDR1 is MNHEY, CDR2 SMNVEV (reference sequence). The DNA for the CDR3 is TGTGCCAGCAGTCCGGACTCTAGGGCCTGCGAGCAGTACTTC. Its protein is CASSPDSRACEQYF.